The sequence of this T cell receptor (beta chain) was determined in a study of cytomegalovirus exposure and HLA in healthy donors. Findings and limits, study-wide: Cytomegalovirus-associated status was assigned to around 160 TCR beta chains.

Vbeta (60) and Jbeta (13) primers were used in the PCR. TCRdb keeps only in-frame clones here, not all; method: immunoSEQ multiplex PCR. The sample has roughly 34,000 clones, 65% to 75% seen once. Regarding this clone: Antigen unknown.

The length of the CDR3 is 14 residues. V lost 1 base, J lost 1 base, and 6 bases lay in between. The germline CDR1 and CDR2 sequences are LNHDA and SQIVND (reference sequence). This clonotype originated in a man aged 40-49 years in good health and CMV-seropositive. Material for sequencing was PBMCs. The V and J genes are TRBV19 and TRBJ2-3; tentatively, D is TRBD2 (5 bases). This chain's CDR3 is CASSIGTRTDTQYF. DNA for the CDR3: TGTGCCAGTAGTATAGGGACTCGCACAGATACGCAGTATTTT.